Each of the 23 T cell receptor beta chains below was sequenced from the same sample in a study of blood T cell repertoires in COVID-19. Here immunoSEQ multiplex PCR was the method, and the copy in TCRdb shows in-frame clones only, minus some. Of about 200,000 clones listed, around 80% are singletons. The sequencing input was peripheral blood. These receptor sequences come from a woman in her 70s with acute or convalescent COVID-19.

The chain employs TRBV2 and TRBJ2-1; D is possibly TRBD2 (7 bases). V was pared by 6 bases and J by 10 bases, with 19 bases between. The CDR3 has 14 residues. Germline assignment: CDR1 SNHLY and CDR2 FYNNEI. Written as DNA, the CDR3 is TGTGCCAGCAGCAAGAGGAGGGGGGGCGAAGAGCAGTTCTTC. This sequence encodes CASSKRRGGEEQFF.

A note on this clone: Other DNA sequences within the sample encode an identical CDR3. The J gene is TRBJ2-1, the V gene TRBV19; D not certain. Germline CDR1 reads LNHDA; CDR2 reads SQIVND (reference sequence). V was clipped by 5 bases and J by 1 base, with 3 bases between them. The CDR3 covers 12 residues. In DNA form, the CDR3 reads TGTGCCAGTAGTCTTTCCTACAATGAGCAGTTCTTC. It translates to CASSLSYNEQFF.

The chain couples TRBV27 to TRBJ1-6; D remains unclear. V was shortened by 3 bases and J by 7 bases, with 10 bases between the two germline ends. This CDR3 spans 14 amino acids. In germline, CDR1 is MNHEY, CDR2 SMNVEV (reference sequence). The CDR3 region is CASSLDVRNSPLHF. The CDR3 coding sequence is TGTGCCAGCAGTTTGGATGTGCGGAATTCACCCCTCCACTTT.

The chain employs TRBV2 and TRBJ2-7, with 7 bases fitting TRBD1. This CDR3 has 14 amino acids. The V gene's germline CDR1 is SNHLY and CDR2 FYNNEI. Unmatched junction bases numbered 7, after V lost 3 bases and J lost 5 bases. CDR3 loop: CASSDGTGVNEQYV. CDR3 nucleotides: TGTGCCAGCAGTGACGGAACAGGGGTTAACGAGCAGTACGTC.

Note on this clone: This CDR3 is also generated by other DNA sequences in the sample. The CDR3 coding sequence is TGTGCCACCAGTGGACAGGGTACAGATACGCAGTATTTT. Protein product: CATSGQGTDTQYF. The chain joins TRBV24-1 to TRBJ2-3, with TRBD1 identical over 7 bases. This CDR3 has 13 amino acids. Germline V gene lookup returns CDR1 KGHDR and CDR2 SFDVKD. The J segment lost 3 bases and the V segment lost 5 bases, leaving 1 base of the junction unmatched.

The chain is built from TRBV6-2 or TRBV6-3 and TRBJ2-7; D is perhaps TRBD1 (6 bases). Germline V gives CDR1 MNHEY, CDR2 SVGEGT. Trimming cost V 5 bases and J 6 bases, with 20 bases left between them. CDR3 length equals 15 residues. CDR3 nucleotide sequence: TGTGCCAGCAGTCACCAACAGGGAGCCCCCGGCGAGCAGTACTTC. Residues: CASSHQQGAPGEQYF.

The rearrangement joins TRBV27 to TRBJ2-7, with 10 bases aligning to TRBD2. Germline-derived CDR1 and CDR2 are MNHEY and SMNVEV (reference sequence). Germline trimming cut 4 bases from V and 4 bases from J; bases unmatched to any gene: 16. CDR3 size: 18 residues. The CDR3 reads CASSSYPLGSGGSYEQYF. The DNA for the CDR3 is TGTGCCAGCAGTTCCTACCCCCTTGGTAGCGGGGGGTCGTACGAGCAGTACTTC.

This sequence joins TRBV5-6 and TRBJ2-7; D gene unclear. V was clipped by 5 bases and J by 0 bases, with 9 bases between them. Germline CDR1 reads SGHDT; CDR2 reads YYEEEE. This CDR3 has 13 amino acids. The CDR3 loop reads CASSVRISYEQYF. The CDR3 bases are TGTGCCAGCAGTGTCAGGATCTCCTACGAGCAGTACTTC.

The chain carries TRBV5-8 and TRBJ2-5; D may be TRBD1 (5 bases). The V end was cut by 1 base, the J end by 0 bases, with 7 bases between. This CDR3 has 14 amino acids. In germline, CDR1 is SGHTS, CDR2 YDEGEE. CDR3 sequence reads: CASSLKGHQETQYF. In DNA, the CDR3 is TGTGCCAGCAGCTTGAAGGGGCACCAAGAGACCCAGTACTTC.

The rearrangement joins TRBV7-8 to TRBJ2-2; 8 bases line up with TRBD1. In germline, CDR1 is SGHVS, CDR2 FQNEAQ. This CDR3 contains 15 residues. J was trimmed by 6 bases and V by 2 bases; bases with no gene match: 5. The CDR3 DNA follows: TGTGCCAGCAGCTTAAGTGACAGGGGAGCCGGGGAGCTGTTTTTT. It translates to CASSLSDRGAGELFF.

The gene calls are TRBV28 and TRBJ2-2; tentative D call: TRBD2 (5 bases). CDR1 is MDHEN, CDR2 SYDVKM, per germline. The germline V and J ends were trimmed by 7 bases and 5 bases, with 8 bases remaining between them. This CDR3 region has 12 residues. The CDR3 spells CASTRRTGELFF. CDR3 bases: TGTGCCAGCACGCGGAGGACCGGGGAGCTGTTTTTT.

The chain is built from TRBV11-2 and TRBJ2-1; a possible D gene is TRBD1 (5 bases). Germline-derived CDR1 and CDR2 are SGHAT and FQNNGV. The V end lost 3 bases, the J end lost 3 bases, and 12 bases lay between the germline ends. The CDR3 totals 15 residues. The CDR3 reads CASSLGQGHYNEQFF. CDR3 in DNA: TGTGCCAGCAGCTTGGGCCAGGGCCACTACAATGAGCAGTTCTTC.

The genes are TRBV25-1 and TRBJ1-1; TRBD1 is a possible D gene (6 bases). CDR3 length: 14 amino acids. The ends were cut back, 6 bases at V and 3 bases at J, with 14 bases in the middle. Germline CDR1 is MGHDK and CDR2 is SYGVNS. The CDR3 DNA reads as TGTGCCAGCAGGGGTCAGGGGCGGTACACTGAAGCTTTCTTT. Translated: CASRGQGRYTEAFF.

This clone was observed a single time. The CDR3: CASSIVGAGVETQYF. CDR3 DNA: TGTGCCAGTAGTATAGTGGGGGCCGGGGTAGAGACCCAGTACTTC. The chain carries TRBV19 and TRBJ2-5; D possibly corresponds to TRBD1 (6 bases). V was trimmed by 1 base and J by 4 bases, leaving 13 bases between them. There are 15 residues in the CDR3. Germline V lookup: CDR1 LNHDA, CDR2 SQIVND (reference sequence).

This clone was counted once. The chain links TRBV10-3 to TRBJ2-7, with TRBD2 matching over 10 bases. The CDR3 loop spans 14 amino acids. Germline V gives CDR1 ENHRY, CDR2 SYGVKD. V gave up 5 bases and J gave up 0 bases; unmatched junction bases: 1. The CDR3 DNA sequence: TGTGCCATCAGTCCTAGCGGGAGCTCCTACGAGCAGTACTTC. It translates to CAISPSGSSYEQYF.

The rearrangement uses TRBV27 and TRBJ2-5; tentative D call: TRBD2 (6 bases). V dropped 7 bases and J dropped 7 bases, with 19 bases sitting between them. The germline CDR1 and CDR2 sequences are MNHEY and SMNVEV (reference sequence). The CDR3 totals 14 residues. In DNA form, the CDR3 reads TGTGCCAGCACTTCGGGTCCGGGGGTAGGGACCCAGTACTTC. Translating gives CASTSGPGVGTQYF.

The V gene is TRBV5-1, the J gene TRBJ1-6; 7 bases match TRBD1. Germline V gene sequence: CDR1 SGHRS, CDR2 YFSETQ. The CDR3 is 14 amino acids. V was pared by 0 bases and J by 8 bases, with 2 bases of the junction left unmatched. CDR3 region: CASSLAGGDSPLHF. In nucleotides, the CDR3 is TGCGCCAGCAGCTTGGCAGGGGGAGATTCACCCCTCCACTTT.

There are a few counts of this clone. J is TRBJ2-7 and V is TRBV5-8; 7 bases map to TRBD2. The germline CDR1 and CDR2 sequences are SGHTS and YDEGEE. The CDR3 is made up of 15 amino acids. The V segment lost 1 base and the J segment 0 bases; nucleotides outside the gene matches: 4. The CDR3 is CASSLLTGGSYEQYF. CDR3 in DNA: TGTGCCAGCAGCTTGCTAACGGGGGGCTCCTACGAGCAGTACTTC.

This sequence joins TRBV5-6 and TRBJ2-5, with D possibly matching TRBD1 (6 bases). CDR3 size: 14 residues. CDR1 is SGHDT, CDR2 YYEEEE, per germline. Trimming shortened V by 5 bases and J by 2 bases, and 13 bases separated the two germline ends. The CDR3 DNA reads TGTGCCAGCAGGATACAGGGTTGGCAAGAGACCCAGTACTTC. Translation: CASRIQGWQETQYF.

The J gene is TRBJ1-5, the V gene TRBV4-2, with unresolved D. Germline CDR1 and CDR2: LGHNA and YNFKEQ. CDR3 size: 17 residues. Trimming left V 0 bases short and J 7 bases short, with 19 bases between. The CDR3 spells CASSQDLSGNAGQPQHF. The CDR3 DNA reads TGTGCCAGCAGCCAAGATCTTTCGGGGAACGCGGGACAGCCCCAGCATTTT.

This clone turned up a few times. This rearrangement joins TRBV19 to TRBJ2-5, with 9 positions matching TRBD2. Unmatched junction bases numbered 3, after V lost 5 bases and J lost 5 bases. The germline V gene has CDR1 LNHDA and CDR2 SQIVND (reference sequence). This CDR3 has 13 amino acids. The CDR3 DNA follows: TGTGCCAGTAGTCCTAGCGGGGTCGAGACCCAGTACTTC. Protein sequence: CASSPSGVETQYF.

This chain links TRBV24-1 with TRBJ2-3, with 10 bases lining up with TRBD2. V shed 5 bases and J 4 bases; nucleotides not matched to a gene: 5. The germline V gene has CDR1 KGHDR and CDR2 SFDVKD. The CDR3 length is 15 residues. The CDR3 DNA reads as TGTGCCACCAGTGGTTCAAGCGGGGGGGCAGATACGCAGTATTTT. It translates to CATSGSSGGADTQYF.

The V and J genes are TRBV30 and TRBJ2-4, with D possibly matching TRBD1 (5 bases). The CDR3 runs to 12 residues. Trimming pared 4 bases from V and 8 bases from J, leaving 12 bases between. Per the germline V gene, CDR1 is GTSNPN and CDR2 is SVGIG (reference sequence). Written as DNA, the CDR3 is TGTGCCTGGACCGGTACAGGTCACATTCAGTACTTC. It yields the protein CAWTGTGHIQYF.